This T cell receptor beta chain originates from a study of T cells in tumors after PD-1 blockade. V lost 2 bases, J lost 7 bases, and 12 bases lay in between. CDR3 length: 13 residues. Germline loops: CDR1 SEHNR, CDR2 FQNEAQ (reference sequence). This clone turned up a few times. Its antigen is still unknown. Here immunoSEQ multiplex PCR was the method, and the copy in TCRdb shows in-frame clones only, minus some. Of about 47,000 clones listed, 60% to 80% are singletons. Study-wide results and limits: Peripheral recruitment is suggested, as some novel exhausted tumor clones were in pre-treatment blood.

This clonotype was sampled from a human donor with basal cell carcinoma. V usage is TRBV7-9 and J usage is TRBJ2-7; the D gene is possibly TRBD1 (5 bases). The specimen comprised PBMCs, sampled before anti-PD-1 treatment. The CDR3 reads CASSLKTVGEQYF. The CDR3 DNA sequence: TGTGCCAGCAGCTTAAAGACAGTGGGGGAGCAGTACTTC.